This passage covers 8 T cell receptor beta chains from one sample sequenced in a study of shared clonotypes between healthy human individuals. Profiling relied on immunoSEQ multiplex PCR, and the TCRdb table lists in-frame clones only, not all of them. The sample lists some 530,000 clones, approximately 80% occurring once. Sequencing input: PBMCs. The receptors stem from a woman aged 40 to 50 in good health. Some clones in this sample may be carry-over from other donors' samples.

This clone was seen at least ten times. In DNA form, the CDR3 reads TGTGCCAGCAGGATTAGCGGGTTCAGCTCCTACAATGAGCAGTTCTTC. This gives the protein CASRISGFSSYNEQFF. The gene calls are TRBV28 and TRBJ2-1; 7 bases align to TRBD2. The CDR3 extends over 16 amino acids. The germline V gene encodes CDR1 MDHEN and CDR2 SYDVKM. V shed 6 bases and J 0 bases; nucleotides not matched to a gene: 8.

The V call is TRBV5-4, the J call TRBJ2-5, with a weak D call TRBD1 (6 bases). This CDR3 region has 14 residues. V dropped 3 bases and J dropped 1 base, with 10 bases sitting between them. The germline gives CDR1 SGHNT, CDR2 YYREEE (reference sequence). CDR3 coding DNA: TGTGCCAGCAGCTCTACAGGGTCCCAAGAGACCCAGTACTTC. It specifies CASSSTGSQETQYF.

The chain couples TRBV4-1 to TRBJ1-1; TRBD1 might be the D (5 bases). CDR1 is MGHRA, CDR2 YSYEKL, per germline. Trimming stripped 4 bases from V and 4 bases from J, with 13 bases between. There are 14 residues in the CDR3. The CDR3 reads CASSRGGASTEAFF. The CDR3 DNA is TGCGCCAGCAGCCGGGGAGGGGCTAGCACTGAAGCTTTCTTT.

The rearrangement uses TRBV18 and TRBJ2-7; D unclear. Trimming pared 6 bases from V and 0 bases from J, leaving 9 bases between. This CDR3 contains 13 residues. In germline, CDR1 is KGHSH, CDR2 LQKENI. CDR3 sequence reads: CASSHPSSYEQYF. CDR3 DNA: TGTGCCAGCTCGCACCCGAGCTCCTACGAGCAGTACTTC.

The chain links TRBV11-1 to TRBJ1-5; unclear D gene. V was trimmed by 3 bases and J by 1 base, leaving 7 bases between them. This CDR3 contains 14 residues. Germline lookup yields CDR1 SGHAT and CDR2 FQDESV (reference sequence). The CDR3 DNA reads as TGTGCCAGCAGCTTCGGGCCAAGCAATCAGCCCCAGCATTTT. Its protein product is CASSFGPSNQPQHF.

The J gene is TRBJ1-1, the V gene TRBV28; 11 bases match TRBD1. The V gene's germline CDR1 is MDHEN and CDR2 SYDVKM. This CDR3 is built from 15 residues. Trimming at V came to 6 bases and at J to 3 bases, leaving 6 bases not matched to a gene. CDR3 coding DNA: TGTGCCAGCAGAACCCCGGGACAGGGGGACACTGAAGCTTTCTTT. This gives the protein CASRTPGQGDTEAFF.

This chain links TRBV4-3 with TRBJ2-7; the match to TRBD2 covers 11 bases. J was trimmed by 3 bases and V by 3 bases; bases with no gene match: 7. Germline lookup yields CDR1 LGHNA and CDR2 YSLEER. The CDR3 has 16 residues. CDR3 residues: CASSHGYGLAGYEQYF. CDR3 bases: TGCGCCAGCAGCCATGGCTATGGACTAGCGGGCTACGAGCAGTACTTC.

Points on this clone: The same CDR3 can be traced to other DNA sequences in this sample. The V gene is TRBV18, the J gene TRBJ2-7; D not resolved. The CDR3 contains 12 residues. Between the trimmed V and J ends, which lost 2 bases and 2 bases, there was a span of 4 bases. Germline-derived CDR1 and CDR2 are KGHSH and LQKENI. The CDR3 bases are TGTGCCAGCTCACCAGAGACCTACGAGCAGTACTTC. Translated, it gives CASSPETYEQYF. Filled out from reference TRBV18 and TRBJ2-7, the complete variable domain reads NAGVMQNPRHLVRRRGQEARLRCSPMKGHSHVYWYRQLPEEGLKFMVYLQKENIIDESGMPKERFSAEFPKEGPSILRIQQVVRGDSAAYFCASSPETYEQYFGPGTRLTVT.